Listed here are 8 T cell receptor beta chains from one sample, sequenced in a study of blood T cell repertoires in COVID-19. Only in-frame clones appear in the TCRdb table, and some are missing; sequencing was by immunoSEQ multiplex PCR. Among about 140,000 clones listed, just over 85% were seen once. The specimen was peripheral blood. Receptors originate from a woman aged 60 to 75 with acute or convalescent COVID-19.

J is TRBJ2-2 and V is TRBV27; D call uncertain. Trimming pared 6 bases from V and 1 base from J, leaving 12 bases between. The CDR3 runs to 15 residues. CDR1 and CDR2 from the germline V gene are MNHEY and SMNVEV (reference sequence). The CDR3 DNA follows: TGTGCCAGCAGACTTCGAGAAGTGAACACCGGGGAGCTGTTTTTT. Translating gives CASRLREVNTGELFF.

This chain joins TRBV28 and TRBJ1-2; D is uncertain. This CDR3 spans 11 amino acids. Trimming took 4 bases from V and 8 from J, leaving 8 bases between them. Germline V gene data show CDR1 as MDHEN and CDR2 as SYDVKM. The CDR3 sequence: CASSSAGGYTF. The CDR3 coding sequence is TGTGCCAGCAGTTCGGCGGGAGGCTACACCTTC.

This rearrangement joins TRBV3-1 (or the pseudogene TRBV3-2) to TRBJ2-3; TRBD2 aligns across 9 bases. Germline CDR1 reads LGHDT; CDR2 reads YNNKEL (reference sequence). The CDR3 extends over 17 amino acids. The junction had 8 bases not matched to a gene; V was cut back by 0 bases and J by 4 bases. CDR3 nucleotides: TGTGCCAGCAGCCAAGATCGTACGGCTAGCGGGGCAGATACGCAGTATTTT. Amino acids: CASSQDRTASGADTQYF.

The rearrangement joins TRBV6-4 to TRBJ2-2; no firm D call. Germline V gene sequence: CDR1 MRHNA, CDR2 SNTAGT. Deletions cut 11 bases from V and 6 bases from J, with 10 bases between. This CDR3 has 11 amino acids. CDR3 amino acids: CARGRAGELFF. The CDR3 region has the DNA TGTGCCCGAGGTCGGGCCGGGGAGCTGTTTTTT.

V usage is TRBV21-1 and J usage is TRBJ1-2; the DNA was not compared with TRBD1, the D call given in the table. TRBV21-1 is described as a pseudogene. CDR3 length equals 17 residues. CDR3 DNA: TGTGCCAGCAGCGTACCCGCTATCGGACAAAATAACTATGGCTACACCTTC. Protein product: CASSVPAIGQNNYGYTF.

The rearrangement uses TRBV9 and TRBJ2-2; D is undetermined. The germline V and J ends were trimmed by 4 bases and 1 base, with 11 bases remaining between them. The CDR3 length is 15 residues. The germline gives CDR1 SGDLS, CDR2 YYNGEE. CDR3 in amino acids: CASSLRGLNTGELFF. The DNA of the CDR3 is TGTGCCAGCAGCCTCCGAGGCCTGAACACCGGGGAGCTGTTTTTT. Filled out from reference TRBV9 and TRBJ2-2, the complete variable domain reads DSGVTQTPKHLITATGQRVTLRCSPRSGDLSVYWYQQSLDQGLQFLIQYYNGEERAKGNILERFSAQQFPDLHSELNLSSLELGDSALYFCASSLRGLNTGELFFGEGSRLTVL.

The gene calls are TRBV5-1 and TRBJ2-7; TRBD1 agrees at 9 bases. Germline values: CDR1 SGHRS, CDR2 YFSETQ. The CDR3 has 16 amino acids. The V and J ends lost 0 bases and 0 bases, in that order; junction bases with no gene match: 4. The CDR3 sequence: CASSLVAGQGSYEQYF. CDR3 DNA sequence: TGCGCCAGCAGCTTGGTTGCGGGACAGGGCTCCTACGAGCAGTACTTC.

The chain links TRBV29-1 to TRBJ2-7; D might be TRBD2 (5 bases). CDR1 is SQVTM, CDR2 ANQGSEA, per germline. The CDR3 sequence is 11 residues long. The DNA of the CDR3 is TGCAGTTCCGGGGATGGCTACGAGCAGTACTTC. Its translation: CSSGDGYEQYF.